The following is a T cell receptor beta chain sequence with its context. This entry comes from a study of OX40 agonist ivuxolimab in advanced cancers. Overall study context: People in dose escalation had one of these cancers: hepatocellular carcinoma, melanoma, renal cell or head and neck cancer.

The V end was cut by 6 bases, the J end by 0 bases, with 9 bases between. There are 15 residues in the CDR3. Germline CDR1 KGHSH, CDR2 LQKENI. Assay used: immunoSEQ multiplex PCR; TCRdb lists only in-frame clones, some missing. Of 43,000 or so clones in the sample, around 90% were seen once. The V gene is TRBV18, the J gene TRBJ2-6; D ambiguous. This clonotype was obtained from an adult with an advanced solid tumor such as melanoma, head and neck, liver or kidney cancer. The sample here was CD4+ or CD8+ T cells sorted from blood, taken in a trial of the OX40 agonist ivuxolimab. CDR3 DNA sequence: TGTGCCAGCTCTCCCGCCTTCTCTGGGGCCAACGTCCTGACTTTC. This translates into CASSPAFSGANVLTF.